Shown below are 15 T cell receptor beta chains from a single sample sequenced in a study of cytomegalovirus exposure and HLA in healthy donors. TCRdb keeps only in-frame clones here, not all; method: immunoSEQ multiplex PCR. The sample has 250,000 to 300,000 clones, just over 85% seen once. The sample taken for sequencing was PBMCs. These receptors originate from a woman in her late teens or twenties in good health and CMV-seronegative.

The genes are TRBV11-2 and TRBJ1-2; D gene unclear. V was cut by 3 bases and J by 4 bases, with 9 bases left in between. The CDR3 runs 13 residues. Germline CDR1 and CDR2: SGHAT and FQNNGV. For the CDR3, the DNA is TGTGCCAGCAGCTTCCAGGATGCCTATGGCTACACCTTC. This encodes CASSFQDAYGYTF.

Here the CDR3 DNA reads TGCGCCAGCAGCTTGCTTCCGGGGAACTATGGCTACACCTTC. Encoded protein: CASSLLPGNYGYTF. The V and J genes are TRBV5-1 and TRBJ1-2; D is undetermined. Germline CDR1 and CDR2: SGHRS and YFSETQ. The V and J ends lost 1 base and 2 bases respectively, with 9 bases between them. The CDR3 loop spans 14 amino acids.

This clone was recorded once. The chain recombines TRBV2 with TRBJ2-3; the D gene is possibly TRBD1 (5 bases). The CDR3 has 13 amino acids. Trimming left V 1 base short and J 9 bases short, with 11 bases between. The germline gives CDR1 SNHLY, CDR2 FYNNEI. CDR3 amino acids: CASSEVQDTTQYF. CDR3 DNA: TGTGCCAGCAGTGAAGTACAGGACACAACGCAGTATTTT. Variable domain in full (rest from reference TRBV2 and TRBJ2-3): EPEVTQTPSHQVTQMGQEVILRCVPISNHLYFYWYRQILGQKVEFLVSFYNNEISEKSEIFDDQFSVERPDGSNFTLKIRSTKLEDSAMYFCASSEVQDTTQYFGPGTRLTVL.

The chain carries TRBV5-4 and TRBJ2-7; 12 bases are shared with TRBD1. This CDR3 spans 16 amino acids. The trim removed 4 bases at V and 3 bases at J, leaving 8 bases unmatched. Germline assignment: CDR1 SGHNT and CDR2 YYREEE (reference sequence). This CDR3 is CASSRDRGQESYEQYF. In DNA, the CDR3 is TGTGCCAGCAGCAGGGACAGGGGGCAGGAAAGCTACGAGCAGTACTTC.

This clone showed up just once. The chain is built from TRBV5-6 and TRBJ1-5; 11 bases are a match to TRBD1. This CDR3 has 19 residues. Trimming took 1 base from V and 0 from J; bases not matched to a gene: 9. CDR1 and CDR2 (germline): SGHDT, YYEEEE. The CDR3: CASSLNGQGATGSNQPQHF. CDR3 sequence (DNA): TGTGCCAGCAGCTTGAATGGACAGGGGGCTACAGGTAGCAATCAGCCCCAGCATTTT.

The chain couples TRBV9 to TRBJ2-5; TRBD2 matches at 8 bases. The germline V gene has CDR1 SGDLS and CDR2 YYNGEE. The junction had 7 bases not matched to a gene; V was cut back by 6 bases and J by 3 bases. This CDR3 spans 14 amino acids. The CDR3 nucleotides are TGTGCCAGCACCCGGGGGGGTCCAGAAGAGACCCAGTACTTC. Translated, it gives CASTRGGPEETQYF.

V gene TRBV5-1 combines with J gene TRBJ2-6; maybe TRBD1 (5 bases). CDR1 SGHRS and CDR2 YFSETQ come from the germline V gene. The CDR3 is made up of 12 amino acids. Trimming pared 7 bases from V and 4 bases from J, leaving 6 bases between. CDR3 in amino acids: CASGAGANVLTF. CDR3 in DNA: TGCGCCAGCGGGGCAGGGGCCAACGTCCTGACTTTC.

CDR3 sequence (DNA): TGTGCCAGCAGCTATGGACAGGGGGTGACCGGGGAGCTGTTTTTT. Its translation is CASSYGQGVTGELFF. The rearrangement links TRBV7-6 to TRBJ2-2, with 10 bases aligning to TRBD1. Germline CDR1 reads SGHVS; CDR2 reads FNYEAQ. The CDR3 is 15 residues long. Trimming removed 4 bases from V and 5 bases from J; junction bases left unmatched: 4.

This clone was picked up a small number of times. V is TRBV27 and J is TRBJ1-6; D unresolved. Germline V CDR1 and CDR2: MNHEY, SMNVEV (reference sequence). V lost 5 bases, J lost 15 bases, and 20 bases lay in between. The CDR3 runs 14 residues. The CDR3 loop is CASSPVYPTTGLHF. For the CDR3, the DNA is TGTGCCAGCAGTCCCGTATACCCGACCACGGGCCTCCACTTT.

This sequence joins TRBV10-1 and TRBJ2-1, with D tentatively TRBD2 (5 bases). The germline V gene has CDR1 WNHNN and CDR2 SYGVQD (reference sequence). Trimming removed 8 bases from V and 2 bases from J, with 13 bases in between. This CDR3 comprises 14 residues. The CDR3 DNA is TGCGCCAGCGGGCGGGCAGGCCCCTACAATGAGCAGTTCTTC. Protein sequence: CASGRAGPYNEQFF.

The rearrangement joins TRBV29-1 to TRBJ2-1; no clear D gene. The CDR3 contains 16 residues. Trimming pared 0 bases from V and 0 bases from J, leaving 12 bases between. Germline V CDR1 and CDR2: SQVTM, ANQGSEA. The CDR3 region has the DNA TGCAGCGTTGAAGATCTTGCAAGTAGCTCCTACAATGAGCAGTTCTTC. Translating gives CSVEDLASSSYNEQFF.

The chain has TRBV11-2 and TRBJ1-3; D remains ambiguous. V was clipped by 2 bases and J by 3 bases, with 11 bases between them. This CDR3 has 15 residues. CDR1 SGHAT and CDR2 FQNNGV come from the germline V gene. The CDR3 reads CASSLLLGSGNTIYF. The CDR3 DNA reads TGTGCCAGCAGCTTACTCTTAGGGAGTGGAAACACCATATATTTT.

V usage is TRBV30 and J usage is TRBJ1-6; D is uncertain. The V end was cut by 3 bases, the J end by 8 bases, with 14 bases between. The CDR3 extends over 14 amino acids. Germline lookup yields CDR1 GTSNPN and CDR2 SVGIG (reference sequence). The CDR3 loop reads CAWRIFFGDSPLHF. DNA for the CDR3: TGTGCCTGGAGGATTTTTTTCGGGGATTCACCCCTCCACTTT.

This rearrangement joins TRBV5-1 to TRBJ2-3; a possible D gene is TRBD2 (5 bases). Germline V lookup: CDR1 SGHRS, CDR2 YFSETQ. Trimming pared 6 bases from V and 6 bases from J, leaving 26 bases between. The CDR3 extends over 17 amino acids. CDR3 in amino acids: CASTLGGRWMRGDTQYF. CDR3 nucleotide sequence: TGCGCCAGCACACTGGGCGGGCGGTGGATGCGAGGGGATACGCAGTATTTT.

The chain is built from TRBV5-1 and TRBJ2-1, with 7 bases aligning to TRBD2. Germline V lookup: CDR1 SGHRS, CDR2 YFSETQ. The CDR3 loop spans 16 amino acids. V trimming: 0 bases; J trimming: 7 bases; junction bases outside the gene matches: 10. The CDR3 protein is CASSLAGGGSWNEQFF. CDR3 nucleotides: TGCGCCAGCAGCTTGGCCGGTGGCGGGAGCTGGAATGAGCAGTTCTTC.